This entry lists 8 T cell receptor beta chains sequenced from one sample in a study of blood T cell repertoires in COVID-19. The table came from immunoSEQ multiplex PCR; TCRdb's copy has only in-frame clones and leaves some out. Of tens of thousands of clones listed, 65% to 85% were seen once; the top ten hold around a sixth. The specimen was peripheral blood. These TCRs come from a man aged 65-85 years with active or convalescent COVID-19.

The chain has TRBV2 and TRBJ2-1; 7 positions agree with TRBD2. Trimming at V came to 6 bases and at J to 6 bases, leaving 2 bases not matched to a gene. The CDR3 consists of 12 residues. Per germline, CDR1 SNHLY and CDR2 FYNNEI. The CDR3 here is CASSASGNEQFF. CDR3 coding DNA: TGTGCCAGCAGCGCTAGCGGCAATGAGCAGTTCTTC.

The chain links TRBV10-3 to TRBJ1-3; TRBD1 is a possible D gene (5 bases). Germline V gene data show CDR1 as ENHRY and CDR2 as SYGVKD. The CDR3 spans 14 residues. V was clipped by 3 bases and J by 4 bases, with 10 bases between them. CDR3 amino acids: CAISDGGGGNTIYF. For the CDR3, the DNA is TGTGCCATCAGTGACGGGGGAGGGGGAAACACCATATATTTT.

J is TRBJ2-7 and V is TRBV29-1; D might be TRBD1 (5 bases). The V gene lost 7 bases and the J gene lost 2 bases, with 18 bases spanning the gap. CDR3 size: 14 residues. CDR1 is SQVTM, CDR2 ANQGSEA, per germline. The DNA for the CDR3 is TGCAGCGCTGACGTGTCAGGGATCGCCTACGAGCAGTACTTC. Translated: CSADVSGIAYEQYF.

V and J are TRBV29-1 and TRBJ2-2; D might be TRBD2 (6 bases). The CDR3 has 14 residues. Germline CDR1 is SQVTM and CDR2 is ANQGSEA. V was trimmed by 6 bases and J by 2 bases, leaving 13 bases between them. The CDR3 spells CSVRDSLNTGELFF. Written as DNA, the CDR3 is TGCAGCGTCCGGGACTCTTTAAACACCGGGGAGCTGTTTTTT.

The genes are TRBV29-1 and TRBJ2-3; D is undetermined. V was trimmed by 5 bases and J by 0 bases, leaving 6 bases between them. The germline gives CDR1 SQVTM, CDR2 ANQGSEA. This CDR3 spans 12 amino acids. CDR3 in amino acids: CSVSQSTDTQYF. In nucleotides, the CDR3 is TGCAGCGTTTCACAGAGCACAGATACGCAGTATTTT.

This clone was observed a few times. The rearrangement links TRBV9 to TRBJ2-7; TRBD1 aligns across 8 bases. Trimming at V came to 4 bases and at J to 2 bases, leaving 5 bases not matched to a gene. The CDR3 length is 14 residues. From germline, CDR1 is SGDLS and CDR2 YYNGEE. CDR3 amino acids: CASSPMGQAYEQYF. DNA for the CDR3: TGTGCCAGCAGCCCCATGGGACAGGCCTACGAGCAGTACTTC.

The gene calls are TRBV10-3 and TRBJ1-5, with D tentatively TRBD1 (6 bases). Trimming stripped 2 bases from V and 6 bases from J, with 14 bases between. Germline V lookup: CDR1 ENHRY, CDR2 SYGVKD. The CDR3 sequence is 15 residues long. This CDR3 reads CAISEGMGGAQPQHF. Written as DNA, the CDR3 is TGTGCCATCAGTGAGGGGATGGGGGGGGCTCAGCCCCAGCATTTT.

J is TRBJ2-7 and V is TRBV25-1; 7 nucleotides line up with TRBD2. CDR3 length: 16 amino acids. With 1 base clipped from V and 0 bases from J, the junction kept 6 bases outside the gene matches. Germline values: CDR1 MGHDK, CDR2 SYGVNS. This CDR3 reads CASSEWASGNSYEQYF. As DNA, the CDR3 is TGTGCCAGCAGTGAATGGGCTAGCGGCAACTCCTACGAGCAGTACTTC.